The clone carrying this TCR beta chain came up a few times. Each CDR3 protein is one row after TCRdb ran MiXCR on the 5' RACE reads. The data show hundreds of thousands of distinct CDR3 sequences, 20% to 25% seen once. CDR3 length: 13 residues. Deletions cut 2 bases from V and 1 base from J, with 3 bases between. The data originate from a study of identical twins. These sequences were also reported in another study, on T cells expressing NK-cell markers.

The sample consisted of CD4+ T cells sorted from blood. The TCR was taken from a woman aged 18 to 35 in good health. This chain uses TRBV12-3 or TRBV12-4 with TRBJ1-5; D call uncertain. Here the CDR3 reads CASSLISNQPQHF. The CDR3 nucleotides read TGTGCCAGCAGTTTAATCAGCAATCAGCCCCAGCATTTT.